This T cell receptor beta chain was captured by sequencing in a study of HIV-infected patients and healthy controls. The CDR3 spans 14 residues. Trimming cost V 6 bases and J 0 bases, with 11 bases left between them. TCRdb used MiXCR to reprocess the 5' RACE reads, holding one entry per CDR3 protein. Here the sample spans some 70,000 distinct CDR3 sequences, around 21% being singletons. Sequencing was carried out using CD4+ T cells from blood. The rearrangement joins TRBV12-3 or TRBV12-4 to TRBJ1-1; no clear D. The source is a human donor in good health. The CDR3 spells CASSPTTMNTEAFF. CDR3 in DNA: TGTGCCAGCAGCCCGACTACGATGAACACTGAAGCTTTCTTT.